The 17 T cell receptor beta chains below come from one sample, sequenced in a study of vaccination and CD4 T cells after COVID-19. The Oncomine TCR Beta short-read assay was applied to DNA of cultured CD4+ T cells. Via MiXCR, TCRdb re-called the PCR reads, giving one row per CDR3 protein. The sample has 12,000 or so distinct CDR3 sequences; around two fifths are singletons. No antigen is known for these receptors. Treatment meaning: roughly ten-day PBMC culture with coronavirus spike peptide pools or control peptides (ViraFEST assay). Sample: cultured CD4+ T cells from blood. These receptors all stem from a human donor with COVID-19.

J is TRBJ1-1 and V is TRBV6-1; D not certain. This CDR3 is built from 13 residues. Germline V gene lookup returns CDR1 MNHNS and CDR2 SASEGT. With 2 bases removed from V and 4 bases from J, the gap between germline ends came to 8 bases. DNA for the CDR3: TGTGCCAGCAGTGAAACGAGACGCACTGAAGCTTTCTTT. Translated: CASSETRRTEAFF.

The chain joins TRBV7-2 to TRBJ1-2; 8 bases map to TRBD1. Losses at the gene ends were 5 bases for V and 0 bases for J; bases not matched to a gene: 8. The CDR3 contains 16 residues. CDR1 and CDR2 (germline): SGHTA, FQGNSA. The CDR3 DNA is TGTGCCAGCAGCCAGGGGGCTATCAGATCTAACTATGGCTACACCTTC. Translated: CASSQGAIRSNYGYTF.

The rearrangement joins TRBV4-1 to TRBJ1-1; D remains ambiguous. V shed 1 base and J shed 3 bases, with 12 bases lying between them. Germline V gene sequence: CDR1 MGHRA, CDR2 YSYEKL. This CDR3 is 15 amino acids long. Here the CDR3 reads CASSQGARLDTEAFF. CDR3 DNA: TGCGCCAGCAGCCAAGGGGCCCGGCTGGACACTGAAGCTTTCTTT.

In its sample, this clonotype was seen a few times. CDR3 DNA: TGTGCCAGCCGATTAGCGGGGCGGTCTAGCACAGATACGCAGTATTTT. Translation: CASRLAGRSSTDTQYF. This chain joins TRBV19 and TRBJ2-3, with 8 bases fitting TRBD2. The length of the CDR3 is 16 residues. The V segment lost 9 bases and the J segment 0 bases; nucleotides outside the gene matches: 11. Germline V gene sequence: CDR1 LNHDA, CDR2 SQIVND (reference sequence).

The CDR3 region has the DNA TGTGCCAGCAGTTTATTGAGGGGGCGGGTGGGAGACCCTGAAGCTTTCTTT. Amino acid sequence: CASSLLRGRVGDPEAFF. J is TRBJ1-1 and V is TRBV12-3 or TRBV12-4; 7 positions match TRBD1. The CDR3 is 17 residues long. Losses at the gene ends were 2 bases for V and 6 bases for J; bases not matched to a gene: 15.

The rearrangement links TRBV12-3 or TRBV12-4 to TRBJ1-5; TRBD1 might be the D (6 bases). CDR3 length equals 15 residues. V was shortened by 1 base and J by 3 bases, with 10 bases between the two germline ends. CDR3 protein: CASSLVSGVNQPQHF. The DNA of the CDR3 is TGTGCCAGCAGTTTAGTGTCAGGGGTCAATCAGCCCCAGCATTTT.

This clonotype was recorded once. The V and J genes are TRBV5-1 and TRBJ1-2, with TRBD1 matching over 10 bases. Germline V gene sequence: CDR1 SGHRS, CDR2 YFSETQ. The CDR3 runs to 17 residues. The trim removed 0 bases at V and 6 bases at J, leaving 11 bases unmatched. The CDR3 bases are TGCGCCAGCAGCTTGGAGGTGGCCGTCGGGACAGGGGATGGCTACACCTTC. Protein product: CASSLEVAVGTGDGYTF.

This chain joins TRBV9 and TRBJ2-3; D uncertain. The CDR3 extends over 15 amino acids. Trimming removed 0 bases at V and 0 bases at J, with 8 bases between. Per germline, CDR1 SGDLS and CDR2 YYNGEE. CDR3 region: CASSVEAISTDTQYF. The CDR3 coding sequence is TGTGCCAGCAGCGTAGAGGCGATTAGCACAGATACGCAGTATTTT.

This clonotype was seen more than once but under ten times. The V and J genes are TRBV20-1 and TRBJ1-5; D unresolved. Germline loops: CDR1 DFQATT, CDR2 SNEGSKA (reference sequence). The CDR3 contains 14 residues. Trimming took 3 bases from V and 6 from J, leaving 15 bases between them. The chain's CDR3 is CSARPSLEGQPQHF. CDR3 bases: TGCAGTGCTAGGCCCTCGCTTGAGGGTCAGCCCCAGCATTTT.

This chain links TRBV2 with TRBJ1-2; TRBD1 matches 9 bases. Germline V gene sequence: CDR1 SNHLY, CDR2 FYNNEI. J was trimmed by 8 bases and V by 6 bases; bases with no gene match: 7. The CDR3 extends over 13 amino acids. The CDR3 reads CASRDRGIGGYTF. As DNA, the CDR3 is TGTGCCAGCAGGGACAGGGGAATAGGCGGCTACACCTTC.

The chain is built from TRBV19 and TRBJ1-1, with a possible D match to TRBD1 (5 bases). Germline lookup yields CDR1 LNHDA and CDR2 SQIVND (reference sequence). CDR3 length: 14 amino acids. Trimming left V 6 bases short and J 7 bases short, with 18 bases between. The CDR3 sequence is CASRPSPGQLEAFF. The DNA of the CDR3 is TGTGCCAGTAGACCATCTCCAGGGCAACTTGAAGCTTTCTTT.

The chain uses TRBV5-5 and TRBJ2-7; tentatively, D is TRBD2 (6 bases). CDR1 and CDR2 from the germline V gene are SGHKS and YYEKEE (reference sequence). The CDR3 has 15 amino acids. V was shortened by 5 bases and J by 4 bases, with 19 bases between the two germline ends. Here the CDR3 DNA reads TGTGCCAGCAGGTCATCCGGGACTGGGATATACGAGCAGTACTTC. Residues: CASRSSGTGIYEQYF. The full variable domain, in which reference TRBV5-5 and TRBJ2-7 provide the parts outside the CDR3, is DAGVTQSPTHLIKTRGQQVTLRCSPISGHKSVSWYQQVLGQGPQFIFQYYEKEERGRGNFPDRFSARQFPNYSSELNVNALLLGDSALYLCASRSSGTGIYEQYFGPGTRLTVT.

The chain combines TRBV16 with TRBJ1-2; a possible D gene is TRBD1 (5 bases). CDR3 size: 14 residues. The V gene lost 1 base and the J gene lost 4 bases, with 10 bases spanning the gap. Germline CDR1 is KGHSY and CDR2 is FQNENV. CDR3 loop: CASSQFREGYGYTF. CDR3 DNA sequence: TGTGCCAGCAGCCAATTCAGGGAAGGCTATGGCTACACCTTC.

CDR3 in DNA: TGTGCCAGCAGCCCCAATTGGGGGGGCGCCAACGAGCAGTACTTC. Translating gives CASSPNWGGANEQYF. This chain uses TRBV9 with TRBJ2-7; D is possibly TRBD2 (7 bases). Germline V gives CDR1 SGDLS, CDR2 YYNGEE. With 4 bases removed from V and 5 bases from J, the gap between germline ends came to 19 bases. This CDR3 contains 15 residues.

The chain joins TRBV7-9 to TRBJ1-1, with D perhaps TRBD1 (6 bases). This CDR3 spans 15 amino acids. The germline V gene has CDR1 SEHNR and CDR2 FQNEAQ (reference sequence). Trimming took off 5 bases at V and 5 bases at J, with 18 bases between the two ends. In DNA form, the CDR3 reads TGTGCCAGCAGCCCTAAACACAGGGTTGGGACTGAAGCTTTCTTT. Amino acids: CASSPKHRVGTEAFF.

The chain couples TRBV20-1 to TRBJ2-1; D perhaps matches TRBD2 (5 bases). Germline CDR1 and CDR2: DFQATT and SNEGSKA (reference sequence). The CDR3 runs to 13 residues. V was clipped by 1 base and J by 3 bases, with 7 bases between them. The CDR3 region is CSARGEGYNEQFF. In DNA, the CDR3 is TGCAGTGCTAGAGGTGAGGGCTACAATGAGCAGTTCTTC.

V usage is TRBV7-9 and J usage is TRBJ2-7; D is unclear. The V gene lost 2 bases and the J gene lost 6 bases, with 8 bases spanning the gap. From germline, CDR1 is SEHNR and CDR2 FQNEAQ (reference sequence). The CDR3 length is 12 residues. The chain's CDR3 is CASSLPGFEQYF. CDR3 nucleotides: TGTGCCAGCAGCTTACCAGGTTTCGAGCAGTACTTC.